Listed here are 22 T cell receptor beta chains from one sample, sequenced in a study of memory CD4+ T cells and cytomegalovirus serostatus. Only in-frame clones appear in the TCRdb table, and some are missing; sequencing was by immunoSEQ multiplex PCR. The profile shows tens of thousands of clones, about 80% of them singletons. The sort gate was single viable CD3+CD4+CD8-CD45RO+ cells for memory CD4+ T cells. Sequenced input: memory CD4+ T cells from blood. The receptor source for this set is an adult in good health and CMV-seronegative.

V gene TRBV27 combines with J gene TRBJ2-7; no firm D call. V was shortened by 0 bases and J by 4 bases, with 10 bases between the two germline ends. Germline V gene data show CDR1 as MNHEY and CDR2 as SMNVEV (reference sequence). The CDR3 is 14 amino acids. CDR3 nucleotides: TGTGCCAGCAGTTTATCGAGGAAGTCTTACGAGCAGTACTTC. It encodes CASSLSRKSYEQYF.

The V gene is TRBV19, the J gene TRBJ1-2; the D gene is possibly TRBD1 (6 bases). V shed 5 bases and J shed 6 bases, with 13 bases lying between them. The CDR3 consists of 13 residues. The germline CDR1 and CDR2 sequences are LNHDA and SQIVND (reference sequence). For the CDR3, the DNA is TGTGCCAGTAGTCGTCGGGGGGCGGATGGCTACACCTTC. Its protein is CASSRRGADGYTF.

V is TRBV13 and J is TRBJ2-5, with D possibly matching TRBD2 (5 bases). The V gene lost 2 bases and the J gene lost 3 bases, with 25 bases spanning the gap. There are 19 residues in the CDR3. CDR1 and CDR2 (germline): PRHDT, FYEKMQ (reference sequence). The chain's CDR3 is CASSLLGQYDPWREETQYF. The CDR3, as DNA: TGTGCCAGCAGCTTACTAGGCCAATACGACCCATGGCGGGAAGAGACCCAGTACTTC. Full variable domain (missing parts from reference TRBV13 and TRBJ2-5): AAGVIQSPRHLIKEKRETATLKCYPIPRHDTVYWYQQGPGQDPQFLISFYEKMQSDKGSIPDRFSAQQFSDYHSELNMSSLELGDSALYFCASSLLGQYDPWREETQYFGPGTRLLVL.

The chain is built from TRBV6-4 and TRBJ2-1, with D unclear. The germline CDR1 and CDR2 sequences are MRHNA and SNTAGT. V was shortened by 0 bases and J by 7 bases, with 7 bases between the two germline ends. The CDR3 totals 13 residues. CDR3 protein: CASSDSYWNEQFF. The CDR3 nucleotides are TGTGCCAGCAGTGACTCGTATTGGAATGAGCAGTTCTTC.

The chain carries TRBV18 and TRBJ1-5; no clear D. Germline lookup yields CDR1 KGHSH and CDR2 LQKENI. CDR3 length: 13 residues. Trimming removed 10 bases from V and 4 bases from J, with 14 bases in between. In DNA, the CDR3 is TGTGCCACCCGAGGGCCGGATAATCAGCCCCAGCATTTT. Translated: CATRGPDNQPQHF.

This clone showed up just a few times. The chain links TRBV5-6 to TRBJ2-2; D is ambiguous. Trimming stripped 4 bases from V and 6 bases from J, with 7 bases between. Germline-derived CDR1 and CDR2 are SGHDT and YYEEEE. The CDR3 is made up of 12 amino acids. The CDR3 bases are TGTGCCAGCAGCCACACGTCCGGGGAGCTGTTTTTT. Translation: CASSHTSGELFF.

V and J are TRBV11-2 and TRBJ2-7; 7 bases map to TRBD1. With 6 bases clipped from V and 3 bases from J, the junction kept 11 bases outside the gene matches. This CDR3 is built from 15 residues. The germline V gene encodes CDR1 SGHAT and CDR2 FQNNGV. The chain's CDR3 is CASSPITGASYEQYF. The CDR3 DNA sequence: TGTGCCAGCAGTCCAATAACAGGGGCGAGCTACGAGCAGTACTTC.

The chain couples TRBV6-1 to TRBJ1-6; D call uncertain. Trimming shortened V by 7 bases and J by 3 bases, and 13 bases separated the two germline ends. The germline gives CDR1 MNHNS, CDR2 SASEGT. The CDR3 spans 15 residues. CDR3 in DNA: TGTGCCAGCAACCGGCAGGCAGACTATAATTCACCCCTCCACTTT. This gives the protein CASNRQADYNSPLHF.

The chain joins TRBV6-1 to TRBJ1-6, with unresolved D. The CDR3 is made up of 13 amino acids. CDR1 is MNHNS and CDR2 is SASEGT in the germline V gene. Trimming stripped 2 bases from V and 3 bases from J, with 2 bases between. The CDR3 region has the DNA TGTGCCAGCAGTGAATACTATAATTCACCCCTCCACTTT. It is translated as CASSEYYNSPLHF.

This chain joins TRBV11-2 and TRBJ1-1, with D perhaps TRBD1 (6 bases). Trimming stripped 5 bases from V and 1 base from J, with 17 bases between. Germline V gene lookup returns CDR1 SGHAT and CDR2 FQNNGV. The CDR3 loop spans 16 amino acids. The CDR3 protein is CASSRPGGGPNTEAFF. CDR3 nucleotides: TGTGCCAGCAGCCGACCTGGCGGGGGCCCGAACACTGAAGCTTTCTTT.

The chain has TRBV10-2 and TRBJ1-2; no firm D call. Germline V gene sequence: CDR1 WSHSY, CDR2 SAAADI. CDR3 size: 15 residues. V gave up 5 bases and J gave up 0 bases, with 13 bases separating them. CDR3 amino acids: CASSSAGKSNYGYTF. The CDR3 region has the DNA TGCGCCAGCAGTTCTGCCGGGAAGTCTAACTATGGCTACACCTTC.

The chain combines TRBV7-6 with TRBJ1-6; a weak D match, TRBD1 (5 bases). Trimming stripped 1 base from V and 9 bases from J, with 10 bases between. Germline lookup yields CDR1 SGHVS and CDR2 FNYEAQ. This CDR3 spans 14 amino acids. The CDR3 DNA follows: TGTGCCAGCAGCTTAGACGAGGGGACTTCACCCCTCCACTTT. Its translation: CASSLDEGTSPLHF.

V and J are TRBV28 and TRBJ2-4; 7 bases are shared with TRBD1. From germline, CDR1 is MDHEN and CDR2 SYDVKM. The CDR3 spans 14 residues. V lost 5 bases and J lost 4; bases outside the gene matches: 5. CDR3 region: CASSEGGQKNIQYF. CDR3 nucleotides: TGTGCCAGCAGTGAAGGGGGACAGAAAAACATTCAGTACTTC.

V usage is TRBV4-2 and J usage is TRBJ2-3; the match to TRBD2 covers 8 bases. V dropped 0 bases and J dropped 0; count of bases not matched to a gene: 5. The CDR3 length is 17 residues. Germline V gene lookup returns CDR1 LGHNA and CDR2 YNFKEQ. The CDR3 region is CASSQEPSGSSTDTQYF. The CDR3 DNA reads TGTGCCAGCAGCCAAGAGCCTAGCGGGTCTAGCACAGATACGCAGTATTTT.

The CDR3 spells CASSRDANQETQYF. The CDR3 bases are TGCGCCAGCAGCCGGGACGCGAACCAAGAGACCCAGTACTTC. The chain employs TRBV5-1 and TRBJ2-5; D could derive from TRBD1 or TRBD2 (5 bases each). CDR1 SGHRS and CDR2 YFSETQ come from the germline V gene. This CDR3 is built from 14 residues. V lost 4 bases and J lost 0, with 10 bases in between.

The chain uses TRBV5-1 and TRBJ2-7; 8 bases agree with TRBD1. Unmatched junction bases numbered 8, after V lost 0 bases and J lost 6 bases. The germline CDR1 and CDR2 sequences are SGHRS and YFSETQ. This CDR3 has 15 residues. DNA of the CDR3: TGCGCCAGCAGCTTGGCCCAAGACAGGGGAGGCGAGCAGTACTTC. It specifies CASSLAQDRGGEQYF.

The J gene is TRBJ1-6, the V gene TRBV6-6; a weak D match, TRBD1 (6 bases). V was cut by 6 bases and J by 7 bases, with 13 bases left in between. This CDR3 has 14 residues. The germline V gene has CDR1 MNHNY and CDR2 SVGAGI (reference sequence). The CDR3 sequence is CASREQGRNSPLHF. Written as DNA, the CDR3 is TGTGCCAGCAGGGAACAGGGCAGGAATTCACCCCTCCACTTT.

CDR3 sequence: CASSSGYLGGDTEAFF. The CDR3, as DNA: TGTGCCAGCAGTTCAGGTTATCTAGGGGGGGACACTGAAGCTTTCTTT. V gene TRBV28 combines with J gene TRBJ1-1; D perhaps matches TRBD1 (6 bases). Germline V gene lookup returns CDR1 MDHEN and CDR2 SYDVKM. The CDR3 consists of 16 residues. V lost 4 bases and J 3 bases, leaving 18 bases between the germline ends.

In its sample, this clone was seen a few times. The rearrangement links TRBV19 to TRBJ1-1; TRBD1 matches 10 bases. The CDR3 runs 15 residues. V was clipped by 9 bases and J by 3 bases; unmatched bases: 10. Germline V gene sequence: CDR1 LNHDA, CDR2 SQIVND (reference sequence). CDR3: CASNNPGQGYTEAFF. The CDR3 DNA sequence: TGTGCCAGCAACAACCCGGGACAGGGGTACACTGAAGCTTTCTTT.

This clone was seen more than once but under ten times. The V and J genes are TRBV6-1 and TRBJ1-5; D gene uncertain. Trimming pared 8 bases from V and 0 bases from J, leaving 11 bases between. The V gene's germline CDR1 is MNHNS and CDR2 SASEGT. The CDR3 extends over 14 amino acids. The CDR3 sequence: CASCRVISNQPQHF. CDR3 coding DNA: TGTGCCAGCTGCAGAGTGATTAGCAATCAGCCCCAGCATTTT.

The sample holds a few counts of this clone. The rearrangement uses TRBV6-1 and TRBJ1-5; TRBD1 agrees at 7 bases. This CDR3 is 13 amino acids long. Germline CDR1 MNHNS, CDR2 SASEGT. The junction had 6 bases not matched to a gene; V was cut back by 8 bases and J by 5 bases. CDR3 in DNA: TGTGCCAGCCTGGGACAGAGCTATCAGCCCCAGCATTTT. It encodes CASLGQSYQPQHF.

This rearrangement joins TRBV30 to TRBJ1-3; 7 positions agree with TRBD1. The CDR3 sequence is 15 residues long. V was pared by 4 bases and J by 3 bases, with 9 bases of the junction left unmatched. The germline V gene encodes CDR1 GTSNPN and CDR2 SVGIG (reference sequence). Written as DNA, the CDR3 is TGTGCCTGGACCTACTTGGGACAGCGTGGAAACACCATATATTTT. Amino acid sequence: CAWTYLGQRGNTIYF.